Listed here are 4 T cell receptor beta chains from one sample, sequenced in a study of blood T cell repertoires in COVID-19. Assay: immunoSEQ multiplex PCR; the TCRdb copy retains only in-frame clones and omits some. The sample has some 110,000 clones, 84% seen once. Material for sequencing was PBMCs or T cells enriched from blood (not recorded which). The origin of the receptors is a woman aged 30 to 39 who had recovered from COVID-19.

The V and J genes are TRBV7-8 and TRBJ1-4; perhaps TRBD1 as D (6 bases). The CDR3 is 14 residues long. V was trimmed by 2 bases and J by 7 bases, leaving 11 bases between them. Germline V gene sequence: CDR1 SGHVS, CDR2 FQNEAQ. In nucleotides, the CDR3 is TGTGCCAGCAGCTTAAGGGGGACGACTGAAAAACTGTTTTTT. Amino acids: CASSLRGTTEKLFF.

For the CDR3, the DNA is TGCGCCAGCAGCTTTGGGGGGACCAACTACGAGCAGTACTTC. It specifies CASSFGGTNYEQYF. V usage is TRBV5-1 and J usage is TRBJ2-7; D is perhaps TRBD2 (6 bases). CDR3 length: 14 residues. Trimming took 2 bases from V and 3 from J, leaving 12 bases between them. Germline CDR1 and CDR2: SGHRS and YFSETQ.

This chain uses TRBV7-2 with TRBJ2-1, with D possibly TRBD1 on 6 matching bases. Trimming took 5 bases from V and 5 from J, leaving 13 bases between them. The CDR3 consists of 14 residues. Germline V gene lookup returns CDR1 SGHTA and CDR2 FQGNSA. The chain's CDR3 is CASSRPGQHNEQFF. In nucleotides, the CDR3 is TGTGCCAGCAGCCGTCCGGGACAACACAATGAGCAGTTCTTC.

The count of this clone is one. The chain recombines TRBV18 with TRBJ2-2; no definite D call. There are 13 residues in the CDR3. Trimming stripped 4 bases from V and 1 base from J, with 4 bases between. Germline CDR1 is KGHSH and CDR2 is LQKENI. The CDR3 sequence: CASSHRNTGELFF. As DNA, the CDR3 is TGTGCCAGCTCACACAGGAACACCGGGGAGCTGTTTTTT.